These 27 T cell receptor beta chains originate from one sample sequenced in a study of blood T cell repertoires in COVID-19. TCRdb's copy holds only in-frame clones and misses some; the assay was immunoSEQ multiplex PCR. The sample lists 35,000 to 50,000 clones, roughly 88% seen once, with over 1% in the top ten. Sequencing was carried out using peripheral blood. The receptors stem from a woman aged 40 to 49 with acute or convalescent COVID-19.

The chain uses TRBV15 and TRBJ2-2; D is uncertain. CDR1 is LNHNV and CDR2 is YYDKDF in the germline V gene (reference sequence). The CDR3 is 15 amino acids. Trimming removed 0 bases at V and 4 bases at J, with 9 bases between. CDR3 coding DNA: TGTGCCACCAGCAGAGACAGTATTGGCACCGGGGAGCTGTTTTTT. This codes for CATSRDSIGTGELFF.

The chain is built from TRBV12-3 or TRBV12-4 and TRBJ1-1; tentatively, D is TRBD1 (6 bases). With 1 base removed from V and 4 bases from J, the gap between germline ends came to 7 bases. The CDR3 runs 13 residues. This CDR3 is CASSLEQGTEAFF. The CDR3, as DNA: TGTGCCAGCAGTTTAGAACAGGGCACTGAAGCTTTCTTT.

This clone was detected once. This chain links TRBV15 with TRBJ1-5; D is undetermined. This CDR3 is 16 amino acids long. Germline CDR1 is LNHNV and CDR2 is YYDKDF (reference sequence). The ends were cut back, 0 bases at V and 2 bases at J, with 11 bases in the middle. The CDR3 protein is CATSRDPTRGNQPQHF. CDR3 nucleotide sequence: TGTGCCACCAGCAGAGATCCCACCCGAGGCAATCAGCCCCAGCATTTT.

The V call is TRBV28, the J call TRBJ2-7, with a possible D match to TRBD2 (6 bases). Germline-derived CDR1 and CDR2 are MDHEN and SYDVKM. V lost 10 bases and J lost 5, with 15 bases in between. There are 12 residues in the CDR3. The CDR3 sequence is CATGGDRDEQYF. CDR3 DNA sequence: TGTGCCACCGGGGGAGACCGGGACGAGCAGTACTTC.

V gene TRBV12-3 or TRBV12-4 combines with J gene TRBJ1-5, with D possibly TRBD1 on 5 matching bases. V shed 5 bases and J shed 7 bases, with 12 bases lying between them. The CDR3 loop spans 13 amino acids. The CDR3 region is CASSRGERQPQHF. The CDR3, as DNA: TGTGCCAGCAGTCGGGGGGAGAGGCAGCCCCAGCATTTT.

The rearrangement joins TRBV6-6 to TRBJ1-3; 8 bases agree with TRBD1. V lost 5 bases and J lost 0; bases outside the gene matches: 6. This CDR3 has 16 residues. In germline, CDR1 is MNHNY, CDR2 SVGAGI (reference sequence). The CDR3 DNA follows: TGTGCCAGCAGTCGGGACAGGCGAGACTCTGGAAACACCATATATTTT. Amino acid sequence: CASSRDRRDSGNTIYF.

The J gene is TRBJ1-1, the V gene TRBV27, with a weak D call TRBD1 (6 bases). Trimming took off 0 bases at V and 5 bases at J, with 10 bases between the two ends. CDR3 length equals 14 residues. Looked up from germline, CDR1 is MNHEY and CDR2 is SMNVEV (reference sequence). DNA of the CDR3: TGTGCCAGCAGTTTATCGATGGGGGCAACTGAAGCTTTCTTT. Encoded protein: CASSLSMGATEAFF.

CDR3: CASSSAGTGLSYEQYF. As DNA, the CDR3 is TGCGCCAGCAGCTCGGCCGGGACAGGACTCTCCTACGAGCAGTACTTC. The chain uses TRBV5-1 and TRBJ2-7; 8 bases align to TRBD1. The ends lost 3 bases at V and 0 bases at J; junction bases unmatched: 8. Germline CDR1 SGHRS, CDR2 YFSETQ. There are 16 residues in the CDR3.

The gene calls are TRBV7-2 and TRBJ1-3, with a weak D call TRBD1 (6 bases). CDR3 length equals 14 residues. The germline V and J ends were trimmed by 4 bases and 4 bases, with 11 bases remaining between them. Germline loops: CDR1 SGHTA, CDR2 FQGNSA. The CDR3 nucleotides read TGTGCCAGCAGCTCCGGACAGACGGGAAACACCATATATTTT. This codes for CASSSGQTGNTIYF.

The CDR3 bases are TGTGCCAGCAGCTTGGGTGGGAACAGGGCTTTCTTT. This sequence encodes CASSLGGNRAFF. This chain connects TRBV7-2 to TRBJ1-1; D might be TRBD1 (5 bases). In germline, CDR1 is SGHTA, CDR2 FQGNSA. V lost 3 bases, J lost 11 bases, and 13 bases lay in between. The CDR3 spans 12 residues.

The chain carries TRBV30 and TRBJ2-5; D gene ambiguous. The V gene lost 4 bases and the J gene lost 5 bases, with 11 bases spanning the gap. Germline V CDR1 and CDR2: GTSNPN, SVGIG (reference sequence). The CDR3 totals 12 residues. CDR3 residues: CAWTPPGETQYF. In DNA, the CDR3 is TGTGCCTGGACCCCACCCGGGGAGACCCAGTACTTC.

The CDR3, as DNA: TGTGCCAGCAGCTTAATCAGGGCCAACCCTAACACCGGGGAGCTGTTTTTT. It is translated as CASSLIRANPNTGELFF. V is TRBV7-3 and J is TRBJ2-2; D might be TRBD1 (5 bases). The germline V gene has CDR1 SGHTA and CDR2 FQGTGA. The CDR3 is 17 amino acids. The germline V and J ends were trimmed by 1 base and 2 bases, with 14 bases remaining between them.

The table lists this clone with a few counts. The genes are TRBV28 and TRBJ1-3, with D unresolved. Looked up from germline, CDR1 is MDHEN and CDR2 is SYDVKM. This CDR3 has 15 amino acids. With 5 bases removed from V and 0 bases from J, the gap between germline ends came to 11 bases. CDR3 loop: CASSLSFVSGNTIYF. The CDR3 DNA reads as TGTGCCAGCAGTCTTTCGTTTGTCTCTGGAAACACCATATATTTT. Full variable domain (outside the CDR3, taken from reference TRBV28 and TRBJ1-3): DVKVTQSSRYLVKRTGEKVFLECVQDMDHENMFWYRQDPGLGLRLIYFSYDVKMKEKGDIPEGYSVSREKKERFSLILESASTNQTSMYLCASSLSFVSGNTIYFGEGSWLTVV.

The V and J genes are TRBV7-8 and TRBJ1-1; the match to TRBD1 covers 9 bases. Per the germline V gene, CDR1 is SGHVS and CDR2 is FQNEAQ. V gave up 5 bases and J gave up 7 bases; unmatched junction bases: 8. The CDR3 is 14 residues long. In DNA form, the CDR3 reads TGTGCCAGCAGCGCAGGACAGGGGCTTAGTGAAGCTTTCTTT. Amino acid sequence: CASSAGQGLSEAFF. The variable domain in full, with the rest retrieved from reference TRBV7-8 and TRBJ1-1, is GAGVSQSPRYKVAKRGQDVALRCDPISGHVSLFWYQQALGQGPEFLTYFQNEAQLDKSGLPSDRFFAERPEGSVSTLKIQRTQQEDSAVYLCASSAGQGLSEAFFGQGTRLTVV.

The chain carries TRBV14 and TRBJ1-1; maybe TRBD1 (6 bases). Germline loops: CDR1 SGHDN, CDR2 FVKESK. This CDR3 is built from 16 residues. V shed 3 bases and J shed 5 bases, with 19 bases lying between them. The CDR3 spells CASSQTIPAGVTEAFF. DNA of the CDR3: TGTGCCAGCAGCCAGACCATTCCCGCAGGGGTGACTGAAGCTTTCTTT.

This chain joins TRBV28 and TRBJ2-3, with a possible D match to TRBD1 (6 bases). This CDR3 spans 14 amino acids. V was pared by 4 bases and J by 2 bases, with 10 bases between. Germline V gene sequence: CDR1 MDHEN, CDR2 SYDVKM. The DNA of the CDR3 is TGTGCCAGCAGTTCAGGACAGTCCACAGATACGCAGTATTTT. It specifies CASSSGQSTDTQYF.

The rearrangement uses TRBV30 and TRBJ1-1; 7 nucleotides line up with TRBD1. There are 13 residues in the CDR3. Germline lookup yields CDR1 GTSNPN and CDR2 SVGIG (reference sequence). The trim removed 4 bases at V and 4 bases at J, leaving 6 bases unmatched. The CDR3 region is CAWTLGGVTEAFF. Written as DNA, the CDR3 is TGTGCCTGGACCTTAGGGGGCGTCACTGAAGCTTTCTTT.

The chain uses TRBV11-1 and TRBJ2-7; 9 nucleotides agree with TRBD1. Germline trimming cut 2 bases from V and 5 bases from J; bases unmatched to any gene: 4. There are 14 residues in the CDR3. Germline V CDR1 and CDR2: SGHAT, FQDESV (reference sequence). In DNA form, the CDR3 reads TGTGCCAGCAGCTTAACCGGGACAGGGAACGAGCAGTACTTC. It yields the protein CASSLTGTGNEQYF.

In nucleotides, the CDR3 is TGTGCCAGCAGCCCAGGGAGTAGCGGGGGGGGACAAGAGACCCAGTACTTC. Its translation: CASSPGSSGGGQETQYF. J is TRBJ2-5 and V is TRBV9, with 11 bases aligning to TRBD2. Per germline, CDR1 SGDLS and CDR2 YYNGEE. This CDR3 is 17 amino acids long. The V and J ends lost 4 bases and 2 bases, in that order; junction bases with no gene match: 10.

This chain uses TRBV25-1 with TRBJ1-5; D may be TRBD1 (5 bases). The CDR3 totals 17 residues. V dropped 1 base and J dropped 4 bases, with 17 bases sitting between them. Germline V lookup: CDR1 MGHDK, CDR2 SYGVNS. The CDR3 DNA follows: TGTGCCAGCAGTGAATCGATTGGGCAGGGTTCGAATCAGCCCCAGCATTTT. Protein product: CASSESIGQGSNQPQHF. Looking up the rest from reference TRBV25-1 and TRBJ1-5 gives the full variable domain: EADIYQTPRYLVIGTGKKITLECSQTMGHDKMYWYQQDPGMELHLIHYSYGVNSTEKGDLSSESTVSRIRTEHFPLTLESARPSHTSQYLCASSESIGQGSNQPQHFGDGTRLSIL.

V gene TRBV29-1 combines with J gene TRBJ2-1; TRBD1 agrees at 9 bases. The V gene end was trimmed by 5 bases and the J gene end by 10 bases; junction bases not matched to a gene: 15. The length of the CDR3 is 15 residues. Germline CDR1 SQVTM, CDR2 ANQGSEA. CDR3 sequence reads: CSVFKAGTGFKEQFF. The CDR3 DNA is TGCAGCGTTTTTAAGGCGGGGACAGGGTTTAAGGAGCAGTTCTTC.

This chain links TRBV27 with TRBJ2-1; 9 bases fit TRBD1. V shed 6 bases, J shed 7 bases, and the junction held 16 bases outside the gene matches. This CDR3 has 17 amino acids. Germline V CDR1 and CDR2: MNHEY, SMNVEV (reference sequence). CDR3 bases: TGTGCCAGCAGCCCCTTGTTGGGGACAGGGAGGGGTAATGAGCAGTTCTTC. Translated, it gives CASSPLLGTGRGNEQFF.

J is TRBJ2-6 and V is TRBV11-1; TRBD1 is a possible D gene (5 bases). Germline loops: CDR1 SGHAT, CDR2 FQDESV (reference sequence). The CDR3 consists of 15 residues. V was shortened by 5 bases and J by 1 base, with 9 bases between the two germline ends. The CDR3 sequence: CASSPQESGANVLTF. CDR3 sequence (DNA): TGTGCCAGCAGCCCACAGGAGTCTGGGGCCAACGTCCTGACTTTC.

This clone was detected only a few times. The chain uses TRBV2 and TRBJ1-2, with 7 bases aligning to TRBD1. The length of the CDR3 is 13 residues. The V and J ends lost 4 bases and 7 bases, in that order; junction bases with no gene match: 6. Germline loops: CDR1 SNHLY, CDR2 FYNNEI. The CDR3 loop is CASSVEGGGGYTF. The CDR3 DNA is TGTGCCAGCAGTGTGGAAGGGGGCGGTGGCTACACCTTC.

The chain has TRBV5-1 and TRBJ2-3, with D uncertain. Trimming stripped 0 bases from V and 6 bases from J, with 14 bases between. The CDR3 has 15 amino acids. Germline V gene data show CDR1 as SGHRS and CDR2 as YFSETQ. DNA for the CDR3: TGCGCCAGCAGCTTGGCCGAGGTATTCGGGGATACGCAGTATTTT. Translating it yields CASSLAEVFGDTQYF.

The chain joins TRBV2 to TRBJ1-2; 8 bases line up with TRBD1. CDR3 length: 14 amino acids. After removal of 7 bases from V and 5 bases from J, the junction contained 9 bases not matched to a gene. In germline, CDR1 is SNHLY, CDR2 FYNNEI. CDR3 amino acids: CASMGTGLPYGYTF. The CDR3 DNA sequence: TGTGCCAGCATGGGGACAGGTCTACCTTATGGCTACACCTTC.

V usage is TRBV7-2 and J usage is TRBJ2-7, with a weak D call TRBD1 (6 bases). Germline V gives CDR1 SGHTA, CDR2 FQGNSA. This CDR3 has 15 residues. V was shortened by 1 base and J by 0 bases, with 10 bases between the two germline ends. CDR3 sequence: CASSLVRRGSYEQYF. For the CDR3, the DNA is TGTGCCAGCAGCTTAGTACGCAGGGGCTCCTACGAGCAGTACTTC.